Listed below are T cell receptor beta chains from one sample, sequenced in a study of technical replicates of blood from a few donors. This table comes from immunoSEQ multiplex PCR, and its TCRdb copy is limited to in-frame clones, with some not included. The data contain about 100,000 clones, approximately 96% of them seen just once; the ten biggest clones take up roughly 0.22%. The sample comprised T cells isolated from PBMCs. Receptor source: a human donor in good health. CDR3s include the opening cysteine and the closing phenylalanine or tryptophan. The order of the fields is clone size, J gene, V gene, D gene, CDR3 length, CDR3 DNA, CDR3 protein. The D gene is left open where the match is weak. A row's size may be missing; if present it is once, few, many or a size class.

abundance: -; j_gene: TRBJ2-7; v_gene: TRBV29-1; d_gene: TRBD2; len: 15; CDR3nt: TGCAGCGTCCAAGGGATAGTCGGGGGGTCGGACGAGCAGTACTTC; CDR3aa: CSVQGIVGGSDEQYF
abundance: once; j_gene: TRBJ2-3; v_gene: TRBV10-3; d_gene: TRBD2; len: 18; CDR3nt: TGTGCCACCGACCACGAACGGGGGGGCACCCTAGGCGCAGATACGCAGTATTTT; CDR3aa: CATDHERGGTLGADTQYF
abundance: once; j_gene: TRBJ2-3; v_gene: TRBV12-5; d_gene: -; len: 12; CDR3nt: TGTGCTAGTGGTGAGGGCACAGATACGCAGTATTTT; CDR3aa: CASGEGTDTQYF
abundance: -; j_gene: TRBJ1-1; v_gene: TRBV9; d_gene: TRBD1; len: 14; CDR3nt: TGTGCCAGCAGCCGGAGGACAGGGAACACTGAAGCTTTCTTT; CDR3aa: CASSRRTGNTEAFF
abundance: -; j_gene: TRBJ2-2; v_gene: TRBV28; d_gene: -; len: 14; CDR3nt: TGTGCCAGCAGCCTTCCTAGCTACACCGGGGAGCTGTTTTTT; CDR3aa: CASSLPSYTGELFF
abundance: -; j_gene: TRBJ2-1; v_gene: TRBV10-3; d_gene: -; len: 16; CDR3nt: TGTGCCATCAGTGAGTCAGTACAGGGCAACTACAATGAGCAGTTCTTC; CDR3aa: CAISESVQGNYNEQFF
abundance: -; j_gene: TRBJ2-3; v_gene: TRBV28; d_gene: -; len: 15; CDR3nt: TGTGCCAGCAACAGGATGGGAATTAGCACAGATACGCAGTATTTT; CDR3aa: CASNRMGISTDTQYF
abundance: -; j_gene: TRBJ1-2; v_gene: TRBV7-9; d_gene: TRBD1; len: 17; CDR3nt: TGTGCCAGCAGCGTAAGACAGGGAGAATTTTCTAACTATGGCTACACCTTC; CDR3aa: CASSVRQGEFSNYGYTF
abundance: -; j_gene: TRBJ2-5; v_gene: TRBV5-1; d_gene: TRBD1; len: 14; CDR3nt: TGCGCCAGCAGCTCCACAGGGGGCCAAGAGACCCAGTACTTC; CDR3aa: CASSSTGGQETQYF
abundance: -; j_gene: TRBJ2-7; v_gene: TRBV2; d_gene: -; len: 14; CDR3nt: TGTGCCAGCAGTGAAGCATATGACAGCTACGAGCAGTACTTC; CDR3aa: CASSEAYDSYEQYF
abundance: -; j_gene: TRBJ2-4; v_gene: TRBV18; d_gene: -; len: 16; CDR3nt: TGTGCCAGCTCACCTACCGGGACAACGAATCAAAACATTCAGTACTTC; CDR3aa: CASSPTGTTNQNIQYF
abundance: -; j_gene: TRBJ2-6; v_gene: TRBV2; d_gene: -; len: 14; CDR3nt: TGTGCCAGCAGGGATATCGGGGGGGCCAACGTCCTGACTTTC; CDR3aa: CASRDIGGANVLTF
abundance: once; j_gene: TRBJ2-7; v_gene: TRBV7-9; d_gene: TRBD2; len: 13; CDR3nt: TGTGCCATCCGACTAGCGGGAGAAGCCGAGCAGTACTTC; CDR3aa: CAIRLAGEAEQYF
abundance: once; j_gene: TRBJ1-2; v_gene: TRBV29-1; d_gene: TRBD1; len: 13; CDR3nt: TGCAGCGTCCACGGGACAGGGGAGAATGGCTACACCTTC; CDR3aa: CSVHGTGENGYTF
abundance: -; j_gene: TRBJ1-1; v_gene: TRBV19; d_gene: TRBD1; len: 15; CDR3nt: TGTGCCAGTAGTACCCAACAGGGGGTGAACACTGAAGCTTTCTTT; CDR3aa: CASSTQQGVNTEAFF
abundance: once; j_gene: TRBJ2-1; v_gene: TRBV27; d_gene: TRBD1; len: 15; CDR3nt: TGTGCCAGCAGTTTCCGACAGGGGGGGTACAATGAGCAGTTCTTC; CDR3aa: CASSFRQGGYNEQFF
abundance: -; j_gene: TRBJ2-7; v_gene: TRBV11-2; d_gene: TRBD2; len: 16; CDR3nt: TGTGCCAGCAGCTTATTTCGCGGGGGGCCCACCTACGAGCAGTACTTC; CDR3aa: CASSLFRGGPTYEQYF
abundance: -; j_gene: TRBJ2-3; v_gene: TRBV19; d_gene: -; len: 14; CDR3nt: TGTGCCAGTACAAGGAGCGGCTTTGAGGATACGCAGTATTTT; CDR3aa: CASTRSGFEDTQYF
abundance: -; j_gene: TRBJ1-6; v_gene: TRBV28; d_gene: -; len: 15; CDR3nt: TGTGCCAGCAGTTTACCCTCGACTGATAATTCACCCCTCCACTTT; CDR3aa: CASSLPSTDNSPLHF